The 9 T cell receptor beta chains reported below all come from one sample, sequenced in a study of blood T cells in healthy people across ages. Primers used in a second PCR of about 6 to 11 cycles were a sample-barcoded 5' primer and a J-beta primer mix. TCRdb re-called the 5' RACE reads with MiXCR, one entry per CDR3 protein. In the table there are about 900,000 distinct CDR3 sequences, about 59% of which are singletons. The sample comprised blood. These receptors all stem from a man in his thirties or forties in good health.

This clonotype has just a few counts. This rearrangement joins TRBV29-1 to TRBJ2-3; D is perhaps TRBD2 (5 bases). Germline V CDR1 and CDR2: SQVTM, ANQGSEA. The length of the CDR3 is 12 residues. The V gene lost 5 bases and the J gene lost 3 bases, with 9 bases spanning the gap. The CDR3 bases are TGCAGCGTTCCGGACTTAACAGATACGCAGTATTTT. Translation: CSVPDLTDTQYF.

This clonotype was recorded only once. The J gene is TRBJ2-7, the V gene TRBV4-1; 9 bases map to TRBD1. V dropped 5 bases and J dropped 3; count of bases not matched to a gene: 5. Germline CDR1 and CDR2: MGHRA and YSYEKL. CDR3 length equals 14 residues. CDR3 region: CASSKTTGGYEQYF. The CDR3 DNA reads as TGCGCCAGCAGCAAAACGACAGGGGGCTACGAGCAGTACTTC.

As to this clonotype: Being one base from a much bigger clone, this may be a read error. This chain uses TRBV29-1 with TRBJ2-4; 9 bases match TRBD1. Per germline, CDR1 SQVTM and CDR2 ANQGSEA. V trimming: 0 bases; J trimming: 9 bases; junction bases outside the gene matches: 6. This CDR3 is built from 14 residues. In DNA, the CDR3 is TGCAGCGTTGAAGATTCGGGACAGGGCGGCATTCAGTACTTC. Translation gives CSVEDSGQGGIQYF.

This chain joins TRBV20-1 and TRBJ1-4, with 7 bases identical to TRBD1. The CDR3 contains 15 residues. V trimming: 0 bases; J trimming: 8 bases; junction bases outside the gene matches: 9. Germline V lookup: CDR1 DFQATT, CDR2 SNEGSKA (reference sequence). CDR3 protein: CSARDLKGAGEKLFF. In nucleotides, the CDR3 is TGCAGTGCTAGAGATCTGAAGGGGGCTGGCGAAAAACTGTTTTTT.

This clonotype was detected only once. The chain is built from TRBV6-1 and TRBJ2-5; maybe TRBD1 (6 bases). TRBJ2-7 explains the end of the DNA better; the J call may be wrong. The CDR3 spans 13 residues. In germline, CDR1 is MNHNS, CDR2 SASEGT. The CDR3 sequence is CASTLGHGYEQYF. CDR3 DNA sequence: TGTGCCAGCACCCTGGGACACGGCTACGAGCAGTACTTC.

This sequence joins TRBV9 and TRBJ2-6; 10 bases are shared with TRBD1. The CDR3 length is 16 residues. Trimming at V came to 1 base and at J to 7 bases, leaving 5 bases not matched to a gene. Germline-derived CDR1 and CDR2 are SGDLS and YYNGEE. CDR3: CASSVSGQGVANVLTF. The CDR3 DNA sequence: TGTGCCAGCAGCGTATCCGGACAGGGGGTAGCCAACGTCCTGACTTTC.

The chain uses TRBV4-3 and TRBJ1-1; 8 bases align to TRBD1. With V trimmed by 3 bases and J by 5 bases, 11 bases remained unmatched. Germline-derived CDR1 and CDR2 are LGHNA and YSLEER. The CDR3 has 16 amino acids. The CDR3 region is CASSHAWKDRVTEAFF. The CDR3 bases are TGCGCCAGCAGCCACGCTTGGAAGGACAGGGTGACTGAAGCTTTCTTT.

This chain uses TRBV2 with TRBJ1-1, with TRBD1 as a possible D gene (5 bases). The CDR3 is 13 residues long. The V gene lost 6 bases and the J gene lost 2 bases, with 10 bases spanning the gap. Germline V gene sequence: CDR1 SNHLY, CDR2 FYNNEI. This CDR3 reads CASRVGDNTEAFF. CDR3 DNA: TGTGCCAGCAGGGTTGGGGACAACACTGAAGCTTTCTTT.

The CDR3 spells CATRDRDWETQYF. DNA for the CDR3: TGTGCCACCAGGGATAGGGATTGGGAGACCCAGTACTTC. V is TRBV24-1 and J is TRBJ2-5; no clear D. This CDR3 contains 13 residues. CDR1 is KGHDR, CDR2 SFDVKD, per germline. Between the trimmed V and J ends, which lost 7 bases and 5 bases, there was a span of 13 bases.